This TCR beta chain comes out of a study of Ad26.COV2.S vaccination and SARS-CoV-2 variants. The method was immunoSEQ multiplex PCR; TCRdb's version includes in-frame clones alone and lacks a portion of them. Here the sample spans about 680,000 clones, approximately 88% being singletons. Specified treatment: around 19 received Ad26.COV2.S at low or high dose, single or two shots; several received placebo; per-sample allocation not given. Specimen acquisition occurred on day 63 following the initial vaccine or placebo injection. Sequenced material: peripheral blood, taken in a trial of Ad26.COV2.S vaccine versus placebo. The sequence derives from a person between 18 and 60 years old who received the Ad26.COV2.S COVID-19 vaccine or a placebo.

CDR3 region: CASSVGPPGQNTEAFF. CDR3 nucleotide sequence: TGTGCCAGCAGCGTAGGTCCTCCGGGACAGAACACTGAAGCTTTCTTT. The J gene is TRBJ1-1, the V gene TRBV9, with a weak D call TRBD1 (6 bases). The germline CDR1 and CDR2 sequences are SGDLS and YYNGEE. This CDR3 has 16 residues. V lost 0 bases and J 1 base, leaving 13 bases between the germline ends.